These 18 T cell receptor beta chains were all obtained from the same sample, sequenced in a study of CD8 T cells in Susac syndrome. RNA, at about 0.5 to 1 ug, was reverse transcribed with random hexamers. TCRdb recomputed calls from the immunoSEQ multiplex PCR reads with MiXCR, one row per CDR3 protein. The sample includes about 190,000 distinct CDR3 sequences, around 93% of them seen just once. The sample taken for sequencing was CD8+ T cells from PBMCs. These receptors came from a human donor with Susac syndrome.

This clonotype has only one observation. The V call is TRBV5-1, the J call TRBJ2-7; D possibly corresponds to TRBD1 (5 bases). Trimming left V 3 bases short and J 0 bases short, with 19 bases between. This CDR3 has 17 residues. CDR1 and CDR2 from the germline V gene are SGHRS and YFSETQ. The CDR3 spells CASSSPGVGVLSYEQYF. The CDR3 DNA follows: TGCGCCAGCAGCTCGCCAGGAGTAGGGGTCCTCTCCTACGAGCAGTACTTC. The full variable domain, rest sourced from reference TRBV5-1 and TRBJ2-7, is KAGVTQTPRYLIKTRGQQVTLSCSPISGHRSVSWYQQTPGQGLQFLFEYFSETQRNKGNFPGRFSGRQFSNSRSEMNVSTLELGDSALYLCASSSPGVGVLSYEQYFGPGTRLTVT.

The genes are TRBV30 and TRBJ1-1; D is unclear. CDR1 and CDR2 from the germline V gene are GTSNPN and SVGIG (reference sequence). V was trimmed by 0 bases and J by 0 bases, leaving 5 bases between them. CDR3 size: 13 residues. The CDR3 sequence is CAWSVGMNTEAFF. The CDR3 DNA reads as TGTGCCTGGAGTGTTGGCATGAACACTGAAGCTTTCTTT.

The chain carries TRBV7-2 and TRBJ2-7; unclear D gene. The ends were cut back, 3 bases at V and 2 bases at J, with 11 bases in the middle. This CDR3 is built from 14 residues. Per germline, CDR1 SGHTA and CDR2 FQGNSA. The CDR3 sequence is CASSFSDGTYEQYF. The CDR3 DNA reads as TGTGCCAGCAGCTTCTCGGACGGCACCTACGAGCAGTACTTC. Together with reference TRBV7-2 and TRBJ2-7, the CDR3 gives the full variable domain: GAGVSQSPSNKVTEKGKDVELRCDPISGHTALYWYRQSLGQGLEFLIYFQGNSAPDKSGLPSDRFSAERTGGSVSTLTIQRTQQEDSAVYLCASSFSDGTYEQYFGPGTRLTVT.

The rearrangement joins TRBV19 to TRBJ1-2; D remains unclear. V lost 7 bases and J lost 3, with 3 bases in between. The CDR3 extends over 10 amino acids. Germline-derived CDR1 and CDR2 are LNHDA and SQIVND (reference sequence). The CDR3 region has the DNA TGTGCCAGTAATTACTATGGCTACACCTTC. This encodes CASNYYGYTF. Full variable domain (outside the CDR3, taken from reference TRBV19 and TRBJ1-2): DGGITQSPKYLFRKEGQNVTLSCEQNLNHDAMYWYRQDPGQGLRLIYYSQIVNDFQKGDIAEGYSVSREKKESFPLTVTSAQKNPTAFYLCASNYYGYTFGSGTRLTVV.

The chain combines TRBV5-1 with TRBJ2-3, with D possibly matching TRBD2 (5 bases). With 5 bases removed from V and 11 bases from J, the gap between germline ends came to 12 bases. Germline V gene data show CDR1 as SGHRS and CDR2 as YFSETQ. CDR3 length: 11 amino acids. The chain's CDR3 is CASRLGPVQYF. The DNA of the CDR3 is TGCGCCAGCAGACTAGGCCCGGTGCAGTATTTT.

CDR3 DNA sequence: TGTGCCAGCAGTGATACCAGGGACGACGATACGCAGTATTTT. This gives the protein CASSDTRDDDTQYF. The chain is built from TRBV2 and TRBJ2-3; D is perhaps TRBD1 or TRBD2 (5 bases each). The CDR3 has 14 residues. V dropped 3 bases and J dropped 6 bases, with 13 bases sitting between them. Germline V gene lookup returns CDR1 SNHLY and CDR2 FYNNEI.

This clonotype was picked up a small number of times. This chain connects TRBV9 to TRBJ2-2; 7 bases line up with TRBD1. With V trimmed by 4 bases and J by 1 base, 4 bases remained unmatched. Germline assignment: CDR1 SGDLS and CDR2 YYNGEE. CDR3 length: 15 residues. CDR3 amino acids: CASSSRQGNTGELFF. The CDR3 coding sequence is TGTGCCAGCAGCTCCCGACAGGGGAACACCGGGGAGCTGTTTTTT.

J is TRBJ2-7 and V is TRBV3-1; tentative D call: TRBD1 (5 bases). This CDR3 contains 14 residues. Trimming removed 5 bases from V and 3 bases from J, with 14 bases in between. Germline lookup yields CDR1 LGHDT and CDR2 YNNKEL (reference sequence). CDR3 in DNA: TGTGCCAGCAGCGGACATGGGCTAGTCTACGAGCAGTACTTC. Residues: CASSGHGLVYEQYF.

V is TRBV25-1 and J is TRBJ1-4; D is perhaps TRBD1 (5 bases). This CDR3 region has 15 residues. Trimming left V 7 bases short and J 0 bases short, with 12 bases between. Germline V lookup: CDR1 MGHDK, CDR2 SYGVNS. CDR3 bases: TGTGCCAGCAAGGGGAGGGCTACAACTAATGAAAAACTGTTTTTT. Protein sequence: CASKGRATTNEKLFF.

This clonotype occurred a few times. The chain employs TRBV3-1 and TRBJ2-7, with D perhaps being TRBD1 or TRBD2 (5 bases each). This CDR3 region has 14 residues. Trimming left V 4 bases short and J 0 bases short, with 10 bases between. Germline CDR1 is LGHDT and CDR2 is YNNKEL (reference sequence). This CDR3 reads CASSLTGTSYEQYF. CDR3 in DNA: TGTGCCAGCAGCCTCACTGGGACCTCCTACGAGCAGTACTTC.

This sequence joins TRBV27 and TRBJ2-7; 16 bases map to TRBD2. Looked up from germline, CDR1 is MNHEY and CDR2 is SMNVEV (reference sequence). V shed 4 bases and J 6 bases; nucleotides not matched to a gene: 9. CDR3 size: 17 residues. As DNA, the CDR3 is TGTGCCAGCAGTTCGGGACTAGCGGGAGGGCCCTCCGTCGAGCAGTACTTC. Translated: CASSSGLAGGPSVEQYF.

The J gene is TRBJ2-7, the V gene TRBV28; no firm D call. Trimming shortened V by 6 bases and J by 1 base, and 10 bases separated the two germline ends. Looked up from germline, CDR1 is MDHEN and CDR2 is SYDVKM. This CDR3 contains 13 residues. The CDR3 loop reads CASSEDQSYEQYF. The DNA for the CDR3 is TGTGCCAGCAGCGAGGACCAATCCTACGAGCAGTACTTC.

The rearrangement uses TRBV27 and TRBJ1-2; D might be TRBD1 (6 bases). V was cut by 6 bases and J by 2 bases, with 10 bases left in between. This CDR3 has 13 residues. From germline, CDR1 is MNHEY and CDR2 SMNVEV (reference sequence). CDR3 loop: CASSWTENYGYTF. In nucleotides, the CDR3 is TGTGCCAGCAGCTGGACAGAGAACTATGGCTACACCTTC.

Only one count was recorded for this clonotype. The chain uses TRBV5-1 and TRBJ1-1, with a weak D call TRBD1 (6 bases). The CDR3 is 15 amino acids. Trimming stripped 1 base from V and 1 base from J, with 11 bases between. CDR1 SGHRS and CDR2 YFSETQ come from the germline V gene. CDR3 residues: CASSLRQGSNTEAFF. In DNA, the CDR3 is TGCGCCAGCAGCTTGAGGCAGGGGTCGAACACTGAAGCTTTCTTT.

The V call is TRBV4-1, the J call TRBJ1-1; D might be TRBD1 (6 bases). Trimming cost V 1 base and J 1 base, with 7 bases left between them. The CDR3 is 14 residues long. The germline V gene encodes CDR1 MGHRA and CDR2 YSYEKL. DNA for the CDR3: TGCGCCAGCAGCCAAGGCAGGGGGAACACTGAAGCTTTCTTT. Protein sequence: CASSQGRGNTEAFF.

This chain joins TRBV4-1 and TRBJ2-7; D possibly corresponds to TRBD1 (6 bases). The V and J ends lost 1 base and 4 bases respectively, with 17 bases between them. This CDR3 contains 16 residues. Germline lookup yields CDR1 MGHRA and CDR2 YSYEKL. For the CDR3, the DNA is TGCGCCAGCAGCCAAGCTTCCAGGGGTCCGTTATACGAGCAGTACTTC. Translation gives CASSQASRGPLYEQYF.

This rearrangement joins TRBV9 to TRBJ2-3; 8 nucleotides agree with TRBD2. CDR3 length equals 16 residues. With 4 bases clipped from V and 5 bases from J, the junction kept 12 bases outside the gene matches. Germline V gives CDR1 SGDLS, CDR2 YYNGEE. The CDR3 here is CASSLDPLAGVDTQYF. Here the CDR3 DNA reads TGTGCCAGCAGCCTAGACCCCCTAGCGGGCGTAGATACGCAGTATTTT.

The gene calls are TRBV28 and TRBJ2-7; no definite D call. The ends were cut back, 2 bases at V and 2 bases at J, with 10 bases in the middle. CDR1 is MDHEN, CDR2 SYDVKM, per germline. CDR3 size: 14 residues. The CDR3 coding sequence is TGTGCCAGCAGTTTAGGTACAGTTGCCTACGAGCAGTACTTC. It encodes CASSLGTVAYEQYF.